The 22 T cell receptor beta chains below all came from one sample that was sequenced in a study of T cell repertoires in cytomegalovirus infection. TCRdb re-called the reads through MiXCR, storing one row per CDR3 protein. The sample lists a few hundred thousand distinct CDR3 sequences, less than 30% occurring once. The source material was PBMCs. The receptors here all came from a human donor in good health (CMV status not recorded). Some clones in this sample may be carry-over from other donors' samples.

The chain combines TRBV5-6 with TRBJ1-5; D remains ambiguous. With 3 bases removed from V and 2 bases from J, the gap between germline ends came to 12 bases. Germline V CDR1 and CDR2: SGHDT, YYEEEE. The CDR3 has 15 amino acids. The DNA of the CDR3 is TGTGCCAGCAGCTCGAGCCCGAGGGGCAATCAGCCCCAGCATTTT. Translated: CASSSSPRGNQPQHF.

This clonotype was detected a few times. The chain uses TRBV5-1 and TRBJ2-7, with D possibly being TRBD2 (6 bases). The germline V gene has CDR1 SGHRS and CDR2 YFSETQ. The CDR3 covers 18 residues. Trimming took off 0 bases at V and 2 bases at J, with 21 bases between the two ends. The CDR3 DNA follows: TGCGCCAGCAGCTTGGAGGTGGCGGGGTCTTATTCCCCCTACGAGCAGTACTTC. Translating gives CASSLEVAGSYSPYEQYF.

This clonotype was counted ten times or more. CDR3 sequence: CASSSKRLASHEQFF. The CDR3 bases are TGTGCCAGCAGCTCGAAACGGCTAGCGTCCCATGAGCAGTTCTTC. The chain has TRBV7-2 and TRBJ2-1, with a tentative D call TRBD2 (6 bases). This CDR3 has 15 amino acids. V lost 4 bases and J lost 8, with 18 bases in between. Germline V gene sequence: CDR1 SGHTA, CDR2 FQGNSA. The full variable domain, completed using reference TRBV7-2 and TRBJ2-1, is GAGVSQSPSNKVTEKGKDVELRCDPISGHTALYWYRQSLGQGLEFLIYFQGNSAPDKSGLPSDRFSAERTGGSVSTLTIQRTQQEDSAVYLCASSSKRLASHEQFFGPGTRLTVL.

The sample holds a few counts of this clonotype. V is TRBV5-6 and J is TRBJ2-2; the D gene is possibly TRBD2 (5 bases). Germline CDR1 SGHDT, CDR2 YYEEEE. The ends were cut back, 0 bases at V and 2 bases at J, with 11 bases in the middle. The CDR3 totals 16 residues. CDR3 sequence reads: CASSLGGRRNTGELFF. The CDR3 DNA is TGTGCCAGCAGCTTGGGTGGGAGACGTAACACCGGGGAGCTGTTTTTT.

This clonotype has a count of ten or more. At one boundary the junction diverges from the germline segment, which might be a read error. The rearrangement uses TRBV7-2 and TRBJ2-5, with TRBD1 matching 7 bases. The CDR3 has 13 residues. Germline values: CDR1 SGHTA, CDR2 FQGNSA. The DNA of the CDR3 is TGTGCTAGCAGCAGGGACAGAGCGGAGACCCAGTACTTC. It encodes CASSRDRAETQYF.

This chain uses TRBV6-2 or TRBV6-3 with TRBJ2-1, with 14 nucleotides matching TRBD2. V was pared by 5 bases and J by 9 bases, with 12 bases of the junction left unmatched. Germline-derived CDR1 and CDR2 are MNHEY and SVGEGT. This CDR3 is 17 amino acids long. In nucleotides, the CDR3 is TGTGCCAGCAGTCGCTTACCGGGACTAGCGGGAGAAGGTGAGCAGTTCTTC. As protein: CASSRLPGLAGEGEQFF.

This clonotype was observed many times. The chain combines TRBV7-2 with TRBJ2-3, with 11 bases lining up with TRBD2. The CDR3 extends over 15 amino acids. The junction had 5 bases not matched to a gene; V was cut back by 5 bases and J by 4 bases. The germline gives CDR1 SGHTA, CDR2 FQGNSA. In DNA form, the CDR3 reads TGTGCCAGCAGCGAAGGACTAGCGGGCTCAGATACGCAGTATTTT. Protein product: CASSEGLAGSDTQYF.

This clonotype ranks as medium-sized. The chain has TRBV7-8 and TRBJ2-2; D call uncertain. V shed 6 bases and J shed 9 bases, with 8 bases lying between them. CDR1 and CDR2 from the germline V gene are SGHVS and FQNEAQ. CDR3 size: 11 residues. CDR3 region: CASSPWRELFF. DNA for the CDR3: TGTGCCAGCAGTCCCTGGCGGGAGCTGTTTTTT.

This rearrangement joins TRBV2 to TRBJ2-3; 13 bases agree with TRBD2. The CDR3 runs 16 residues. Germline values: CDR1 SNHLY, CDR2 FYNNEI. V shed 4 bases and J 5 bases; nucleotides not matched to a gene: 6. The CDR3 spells CASSVGLAGVKDTQYF. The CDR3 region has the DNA TGTGCCAGCAGTGTAGGACTAGCGGGAGTAAAAGATACGCAGTATTTT. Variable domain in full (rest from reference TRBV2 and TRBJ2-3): EPEVTQTPSHQVTQMGQEVILRCVPISNHLYFYWYRQILGQKVEFLVSFYNNEISEKSEIFDDQFSVERPDGSNFTLKIRSTKLEDSAMYFCASSVGLAGVKDTQYFGPGTRLTVL.

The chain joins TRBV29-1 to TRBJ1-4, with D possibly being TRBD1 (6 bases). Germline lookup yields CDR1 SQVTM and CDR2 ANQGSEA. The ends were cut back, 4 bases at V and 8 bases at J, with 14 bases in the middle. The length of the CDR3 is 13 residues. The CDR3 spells CSVAWTVAEKLFF. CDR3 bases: TGCAGCGTTGCCTGGACAGTGGCAGAAAAACTGTTTTTT.

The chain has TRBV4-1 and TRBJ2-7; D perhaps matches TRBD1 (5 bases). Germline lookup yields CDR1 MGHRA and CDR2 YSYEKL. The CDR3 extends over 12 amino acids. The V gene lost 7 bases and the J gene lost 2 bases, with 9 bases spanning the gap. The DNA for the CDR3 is TGCGCCAGCATTACAGGCACCTACGAGCAGTACGTC. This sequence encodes CASITGTYEQYV.

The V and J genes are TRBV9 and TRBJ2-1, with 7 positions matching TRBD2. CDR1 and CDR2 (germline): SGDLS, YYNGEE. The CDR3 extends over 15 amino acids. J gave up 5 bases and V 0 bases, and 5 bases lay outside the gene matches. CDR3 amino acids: CASSVGGGVNNEQFF. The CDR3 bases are TGTGCCAGCAGCGTAGGGGGGGGGGTTAACAATGAGCAGTTCTTC.

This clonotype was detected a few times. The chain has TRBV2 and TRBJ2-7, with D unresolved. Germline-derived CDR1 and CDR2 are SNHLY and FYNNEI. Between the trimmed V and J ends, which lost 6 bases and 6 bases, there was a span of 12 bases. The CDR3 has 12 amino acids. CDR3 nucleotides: TGTGCCAGCAGCAGAGACGGTCCCGAGCAGTACTTC. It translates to CASSRDGPEQYF.

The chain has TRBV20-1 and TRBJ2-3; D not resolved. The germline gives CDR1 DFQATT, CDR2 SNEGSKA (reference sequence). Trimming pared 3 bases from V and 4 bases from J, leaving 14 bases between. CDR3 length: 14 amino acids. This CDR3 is CSASPLVASDTQYF. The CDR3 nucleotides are TGCAGTGCTAGCCCCCTCGTAGCCTCAGATACGCAGTATTTT.

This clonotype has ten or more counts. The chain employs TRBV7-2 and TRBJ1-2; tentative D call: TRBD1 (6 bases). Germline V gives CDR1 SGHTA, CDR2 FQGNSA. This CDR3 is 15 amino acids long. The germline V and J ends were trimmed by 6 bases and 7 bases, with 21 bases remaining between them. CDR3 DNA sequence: TGTGCCAGCAGTTTTGGCTCGGGGTACAGGGCTGGCTACACCTTC. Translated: CASSFGSGYRAGYTF.

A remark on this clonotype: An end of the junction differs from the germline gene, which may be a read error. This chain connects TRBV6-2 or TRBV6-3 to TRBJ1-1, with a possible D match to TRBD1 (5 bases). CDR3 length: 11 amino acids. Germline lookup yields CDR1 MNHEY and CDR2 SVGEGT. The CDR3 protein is CASSYGTQLSF. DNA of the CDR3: TGTGCCAGCAGTTACGGGACTCAACTGTCCTTT.

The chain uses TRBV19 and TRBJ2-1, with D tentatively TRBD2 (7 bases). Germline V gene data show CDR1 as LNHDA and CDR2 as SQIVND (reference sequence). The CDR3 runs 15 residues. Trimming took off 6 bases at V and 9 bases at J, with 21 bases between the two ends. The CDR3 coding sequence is TGTGCCAGTAGCGGGGGCGTGGCGGGAGTACGTGAGCAGTTCTTC. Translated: CASSGGVAGVREQFF.

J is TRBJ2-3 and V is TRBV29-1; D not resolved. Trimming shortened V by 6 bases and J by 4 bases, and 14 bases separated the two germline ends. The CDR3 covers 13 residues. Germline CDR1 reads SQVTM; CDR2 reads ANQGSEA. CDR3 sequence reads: CSVADQVPDTQYF. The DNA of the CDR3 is TGCAGCGTCGCCGACCAAGTCCCAGATACGCAGTATTTT.

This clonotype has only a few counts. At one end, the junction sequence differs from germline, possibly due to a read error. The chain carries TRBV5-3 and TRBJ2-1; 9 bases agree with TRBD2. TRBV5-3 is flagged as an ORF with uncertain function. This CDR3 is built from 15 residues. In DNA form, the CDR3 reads TGTGCCAGCAGCTCGCGGGAGGGCCCCTACAATGAGCAGTTCTTC. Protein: CASSSREGPYNEQFF.

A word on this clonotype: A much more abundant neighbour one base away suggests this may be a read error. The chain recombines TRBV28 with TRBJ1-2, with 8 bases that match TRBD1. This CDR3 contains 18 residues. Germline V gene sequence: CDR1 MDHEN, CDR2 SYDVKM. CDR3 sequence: CAGSHGRKWTGSNYGYTF. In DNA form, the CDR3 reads TGTGCCGGCAGTCACGGTCGAAAATGGACAGGGAGTAACTATGGCTACACCTTC.

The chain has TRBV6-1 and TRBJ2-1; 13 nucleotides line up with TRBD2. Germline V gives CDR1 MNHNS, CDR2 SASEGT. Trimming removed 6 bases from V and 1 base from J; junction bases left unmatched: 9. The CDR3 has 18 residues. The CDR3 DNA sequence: TGTGCCAGCAGCTCATCCAGGACTAGCGGGAGTTCCTACAATGAGCAGTTCTTC. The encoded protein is CASSSSRTSGSSYNEQFF.

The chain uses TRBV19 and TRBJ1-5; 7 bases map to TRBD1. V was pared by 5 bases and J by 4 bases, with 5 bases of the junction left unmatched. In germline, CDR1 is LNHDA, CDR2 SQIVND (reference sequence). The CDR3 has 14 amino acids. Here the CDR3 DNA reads TGTGCCAGTAGTTCGGCAGGGGGAAATCAGCCCCAGCATTTT. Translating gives CASSSAGGNQPQHF.